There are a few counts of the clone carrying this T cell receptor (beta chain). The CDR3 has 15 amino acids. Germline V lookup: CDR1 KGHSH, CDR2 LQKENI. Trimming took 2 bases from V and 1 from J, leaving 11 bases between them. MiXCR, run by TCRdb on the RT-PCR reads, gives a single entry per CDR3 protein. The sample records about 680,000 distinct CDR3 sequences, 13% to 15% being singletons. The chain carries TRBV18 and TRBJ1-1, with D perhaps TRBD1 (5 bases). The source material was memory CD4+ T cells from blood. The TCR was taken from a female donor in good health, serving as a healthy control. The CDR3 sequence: CASSPLGAGNTEAFF. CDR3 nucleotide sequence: TGTGCCAGCTCACCATTAGGGGCGGGGAACACTGAAGCTTTCTTT. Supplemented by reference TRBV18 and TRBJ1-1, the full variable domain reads NAGVMQNPRHLVRRRGQEARLRCSPMKGHSHVYWYRQLPEEGLKFMVYLQKENIIDESGMPKERFSAEFPKEGPSILRIQQVVRGDSAAYFCASSPLGAGNTEAFFGQGTRLTVV.